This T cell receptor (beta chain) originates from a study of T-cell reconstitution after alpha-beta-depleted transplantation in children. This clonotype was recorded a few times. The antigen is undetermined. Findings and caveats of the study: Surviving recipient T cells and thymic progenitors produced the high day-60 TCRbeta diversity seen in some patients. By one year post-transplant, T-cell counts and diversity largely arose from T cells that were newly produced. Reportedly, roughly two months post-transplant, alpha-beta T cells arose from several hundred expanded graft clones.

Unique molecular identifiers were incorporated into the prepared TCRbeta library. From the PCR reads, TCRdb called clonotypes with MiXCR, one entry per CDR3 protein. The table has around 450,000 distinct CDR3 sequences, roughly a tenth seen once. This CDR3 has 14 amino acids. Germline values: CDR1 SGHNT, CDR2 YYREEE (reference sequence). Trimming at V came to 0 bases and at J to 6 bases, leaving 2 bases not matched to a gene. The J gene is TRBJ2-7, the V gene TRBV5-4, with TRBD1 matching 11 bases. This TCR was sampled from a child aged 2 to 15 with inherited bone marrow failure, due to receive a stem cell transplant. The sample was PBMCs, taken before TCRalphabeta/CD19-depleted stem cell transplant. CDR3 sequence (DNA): TGTGCCAGCAGCTTGGGGGACAGGGGGTTCGAGCAGTACTTC. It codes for CASSLGDRGFEQYF.